This TCR beta chain appears in the sequencing data of a study of CD8+ T cells in alopecia areata. Study summary: Treated individuals took tofacitinib by mouth, 5 to 10 mg twice daily. Broader study findings: Among the 100 top clones, expanded CD8+ clones, like scalp clonality, were significantly decreased by tofacitinib.

For this clone: Its antigen remains unknown.

The CDR3 consists of 13 residues. V lost 0 bases and J lost 8, with 10 bases in between. The germline CDR1 and CDR2 sequences are MNHEY and SVGAGI. Treatment indicated: oral pan-JAK inhibitor, 5-10 mg twice daily. RNA extraction and reverse transcription yielded cDNA as sequencing template. Assay: immunoSEQ multiplex PCR; the TCRdb copy retains only in-frame clones and omits some. The sample records some 210,000 clones, approximately 70% being singletons. The source is a human donor with alopecia areata. The sample here was CD4+ T cells sorted from blood, taken at approximately week 45, from a patient treated with tofacitinib. V gene TRBV6-5 combines with J gene TRBJ1-2; D call uncertain. In DNA, the CDR3 is TGTGCCAGCAGTTACTCGAGGCCGGGGGGCTACACCTTC. Amino acid sequence: CASSYSRPGGYTF.